These T cell receptor beta chains were read from a single sample in a study of T cell responses to AZD1222 COVID-19 vaccine. Using immunoSEQ multiplex PCR, the repertoire was profiled, and TCRdb retains in-frame clones only, with some absent. The sample gives 130,000 or so clones, over 90% of which show up once; 1.5% to 2% is in the top ten. The material was peripheral blood, obtained on day 0 of AZD1222 vaccination. The receptors shown here come from an adult in good health. Both conserved end residues are part of each CDR3. Each record gives: J gene, D gene, V gene, clone size, CDR3 protein, CDR3 DNA. The D gene is left open where the match is weak. Size is stated for part of the rows, as once, few or many counts, or as a class when the clone is expanded.

TRBJ2-7 TRBD2 TRBV11-1 - CASSLGTSGGEQYF TGTGCCAGCAGCTTGGGGACTAGCGGGGGTGAGCAGTACTTC
TRBJ1-2 - TRBV19 - CATRTAGYGYTF TGTGCCACCCGGACAGCAGGCTATGGCTACACCTTC
TRBJ2-3 - TRBV5-6 - CASSPLSSDGGHTDTQYF TGTGCCAGCAGCCCCCTCTCCTCAGACGGGGGGCACACAGATACGCAGTATTTT
TRBJ2-7 - TRBV12-3/TRBV12-4 - CASTHPGSEQYF TGTGCCAGCACTCATCCAGGGAGCGAGCAGTACTTC
TRBJ2-3 - TRBV4-1 - CASSQDRPGDTQYF TGCGCCAGCAGCCAAGATCGTCCGGGGGATACGCAGTATTTT
TRBJ1-2 TRBD1 TRBV28 - CASRTGVRPYGYTF TGTGCCAGCAGGACAGGGGTTAGGCCCTATGGCTACACCTTC
TRBJ1-6 - TRBV5-6 - CASSLYNSPLHF TGTGCCAGCAGCTTGTACAATTCACCCCTCCACTTT
TRBJ2-7 - TRBV5-1 - CASSFRGGSYEQYF TGCGCCAGCAGCTTTCGAGGGGGGAGCTACGAGCAGTACTTC
TRBJ2-7 - TRBV10-3 once CAISEPGHNIYEQYF TGTGCCATCAGTGAGCCGGGACACAATATCTACGAGCAGTACTTC
TRBJ2-1 - TRBV12-2 - CASRLEDRNNEQFF TGTGCAAGTCGCTTAGAGGACAGAAACAATGAGCAGTTCTTC
TRBJ2-6 - TRBV5-1 - CASSLQDTGANVLTF TGCGCCAGCAGCTTACAGGATACAGGGGCCAACGTCCTGACTTTC
TRBJ1-1 TRBD1 TRBV6-5 - CASSLGQGYTEAFF TGTGCCAGCAGTTTGGGACAGGGGTACACTGAAGCTTTCTTT
TRBJ2-1 TRBD1 TRBV29-1 - CSVVPGQGTYNEQFF TGCAGCGTTGTGCCGGGACAGGGAACCTACAATGAGCAGTTCTTC
TRBJ2-2 - TRBV19 - CASKRDGSTGELFF TGTGCCAGTAAAAGGGATGGGAGCACCGGGGAGCTGTTTTTT
TRBJ2-7 - TRBV7-8 few CASSPKRLAMVYEQYF TGTGCCAGCAGCCCTAAAAGACTGGCTATGGTCTACGAGCAGTACTTC
TRBJ1-6 - TRBV2 - CASSRSNSPLHF TGTGCCAGCAGTCGATCTAATTCACCCCTCCACTTT
TRBJ1-3 - TRBV6-1 - CASSEGAGLSGNTIYF TGTGCCAGCAGTGAAGGTGCGGGCCTCTCTGGAAACACCATATATTTT
TRBJ2-7 - TRBV10-3 - CAISESHEQYF TGTGCCATCAGTGAGTCCCACGAGCAGTACTTC
TRBJ2-5 - TRBV29-1 - CSGRQGETQYF TGCAGCGGGCGGCAGGGTGAGACCCAGTACTTC
TRBJ2-2 TRBD2 TRBV10-3 - CAISDQPGKRGNTGELFF TGTGCCATCAGTGACCAACCTGGTAAGCGGGGAAACACCGGGGAGCTGTTTTTT
TRBJ2-4 - TRBV7-2 - CASSQGSNKNIQYF TGTGCCAGCAGCCAAGGCAGCAACAAAAACATTCAGTACTTC
TRBJ2-1 TRBD2 TRBV27 - CASSSLAGAASDEQFF TGTGCCAGCAGTTCTCTAGCGGGAGCTGCCTCTGATGAGCAGTTCTTC
TRBJ2-1 TRBD2 TRBV5-1 - CASSLVSSGGNEQFF TGCGCCAGCAGCTTGGTGTCTAGCGGGGGGAATGAGCAGTTCTTC
TRBJ2-1 - TRBV19 - CASTSTAEGYNEQFF TGTGCCAGTACCTCTACGGCCGAGGGATACAATGAGCAGTTCTTC
TRBJ1-2 - TRBV5-6 - CASSLDMGYGYTF TGTGCCAGCAGCTTGGATATGGGGTATGGCTACACCTTC
TRBJ2-7 - TRBV28 - CASSDWSYEQYF TGTGCCAGTTCCGACTGGTCCTACGAGCAGTACTTC
TRBJ1-6 - TRBV7-2 - CASSKDGKLYNSPLHF TGTGCCAGCAGCAAGGACGGGAAATTGTATAATTCACCCCTCCACTTT
TRBJ2-1 - TRBV11-3 - CASSGTGSYSYNEQFF TGTGCCAGCAGCGGAACGGGGTCCTACTCCTACAATGAGCAGTTCTTC
TRBJ1-1 - TRBV7-9 - CASLLMRDTEAFF TGTGCCAGCTTGCTTATGAGGGACACTGAAGCTTTCTTT
TRBJ2-5 - TRBV20-1 - CSAIGLQTQYF TGCAGTGCAATCGGACTTCAGACCCAGTACTTC
TRBJ1-1 TRBD1 TRBV19 - CASSPQQGAYTEAFF TGTGCCAGTAGTCCTCAACAGGGGGCTTATACTGAAGCTTTCTTT
TRBJ1-6 - TRBV6-5 - CASSYSPRVGNSPLHF TGTGCCAGCAGTTACTCCCCGCGGGTGGGCAATTCACCCCTCCACTTT
TRBJ1-6 TRBD1 TRBV13 - CASSPGTGDSPLHF TGTGCCAGCAGCCCCGGGACAGGGGATTCACCCCTCCACTTT
TRBJ2-7 - TRBV3-1/TRBV3-2 - CASSQGLWDEQYF TGTGCCAGCAGCCAAGGTCTCTGGGACGAGCAGTACTTC
TRBJ2-2 - TRBV4-3 - CASSQARAGAGELFF TGCGCCAGCAGCCAAGCTAGGGCGGGCGCCGGGGAGCTGTTTTTT
TRBJ1-3 - TRBV9 - CASSVSTGPSGNTIYF TGTGCCAGCAGCGTAAGCACAGGACCCTCTGGAAACACCATATATTTT
TRBJ2-5 - TRBV25-1 - CASSGVQQETQYF TGTGCCAGCAGTGGGGTCCAACAAGAGACCCAGTACTTC
TRBJ2-7 - TRBV3-1/TRBV3-2 - CASSQGSGYNEQYF TGTGCCAGCAGCCAAGGGTCAGGGTATAACGAGCAGTACTTC
TRBJ1-3 - TRBV7-2 - CASSAGQTGNTIYF TGTGCCAGCAGCGCCGGACAGACTGGAAACACCATATATTTT
TRBJ1-5 - TRBV2 - CASNLGQGQNQPQHF TGTGCCAGCAATTTGGGCCAGGGCCAAAATCAGCCCCAGCATTTT
TRBJ1-2 - TRBV5-6 once CASSLGATNYGYTF TGTGCCAGCAGCTTAGGGGCCACTAACTATGGCTACACCTTC
TRBJ2-1 - TRBV7-3 once CASGPGPGVNEQFF TGTGCCAGCGGCCCGGGACCCGGGGTCAATGAGCAGTTCTTC
TRBJ2-2 - TRBV28 - CASGQRAVNTGELFF TGTGCCAGCGGTCAGCGGGCCGTAAACACCGGGGAGCTGTTTTTT
TRBJ1-2 - TRBV2 - CASSEYWGDGYTF TGTGCCAGCAGTGAATACTGGGGGGATGGCTACACCTTC
TRBJ2-1 TRBD2 TRBV24-1 - CATSDWTGTSGYNEQFF TGTGCCACCAGTGATTGGACCGGGACTAGCGGCTACAATGAGCAGTTCTTC
TRBJ2-3 - TRBV7-6 - CASSLSMGAPSTDTQYF TGTGCCAGCAGCTTATCAATGGGGGCGCCTAGCACAGATACGCAGTATTTT
TRBJ1-5 - TRBV4-3 - CASSQGFGDQPQHF TGCGCCAGCAGCCAAGGTTTCGGGGATCAGCCCCAGCATTTT
TRBJ1-3 - TRBV4-3 - CASSQEGGSGNTIYF TGCGCCAGCAGCCAAGAGGGGGGGTCTGGAAACACCATATATTTT